Sequencing of this T cell receptor (beta chain) was carried out in a study of Ad26.COV2.S vaccination and SARS-CoV-2 variants. Noted treatment: 15 to 20 received Ad26.COV2.S at low or high dose, single or two shots; about 5 received placebo; per-sample allocation not given. Vaccine and placebo recipients were sampled on day 63 after the first injection. Boston provided a donor who was an adult aged 18-55 years. Expressing Wuhan-strain SARS-CoV-2 spike, an Ad26 vector served as the vaccine. Generated by immunoSEQ multiplex PCR, the TCRdb table keeps only in-frame clones and is missing some. Of 500,000 or so clones listed, roughly nine tenths are singletons. Study conclusions and caveats: After vaccination, reports described spike-specific CD8+ and CD4+ T cell responses as showing substantial breadth.

Trimming took off 1 base at V and 4 bases at J, with 5 bases between the two ends. Germline lookup yields CDR1 LGHNA and CDR2 YSLEER. The length of the CDR3 is 14 residues. On this clone: Antigen unknown.

The sequence was collected from a person between 18 and 65 years old who received the Ad26.COV2.S COVID-19 vaccine or a placebo. The gene calls are TRBV4-3 and TRBJ2-6; a possible D gene is TRBD2 (5 bases). The input for sequencing was peripheral blood, taken in a trial of Ad26.COV2.S vaccine versus placebo. As DNA, the CDR3 is TGCGCCAGCAGCCAAGTAGCGGGGGCCAACGTCCTGACTTTC. Residues: CASSQVAGANVLTF.